A single sample is the source of the 21 T cell receptor beta chains below, sequenced in a study of T cells in women clearing cervical HPV infection. Some clones are missing from TCRdb's copy, which holds only in-frame ones; the method was immunoSEQ multiplex PCR. Its listing shows 20,000 to 25,000 clones. The sample consisted of blood buffy coat. These receptors were obtained from a woman aged 18 to 75 with a cervical HPV16 infection that either progressed to CIN3+ or cleared (not recorded which).

With regard to this clone: The read ends 3 residues before the CDR3 terminus; that terminus is restored from the germline J gene. The genes are TRBV11-1 and TRBJ2-7; 10 positions agree with TRBD2. The V gene's germline CDR1 is SGHAT and CDR2 FQDESV (reference sequence). CDR3 length: 15 residues. With 5 bases clipped from V and 5 bases from J, the junction kept 9 bases outside the gene matches. CDR3 region: CASSMGLANLNEQYF. The part of the CDR3 DNA that was read is TGTGCCAGCAGCATGGGACTAGCGAACCTGAACGAG.

As for this clone: The missing CDR3 end, 3 residues past where the read stops, is filled in from the germline J gene. The V call is TRBV7-9, the J call TRBJ2-7; TRBD1 matches at 8 bases. The CDR3 contains 15 residues. CDR1 and CDR2 (germline): SEHNR, FQNEAQ (reference sequence). J was trimmed by 2 bases and V by 5 bases; bases with no gene match: 8. CDR3 sequence reads: CASSAPGQGAYEQYF. The CDR3 bases that were read are TGTGCCAGCAGCGCACCCGGACAGGGAGCCTACGAG.

A word on this clone: The read ends 3 residues shy of where the CDR3 ends; the end is completed using the germline J gene. V is TRBV30 and J is TRBJ2-7; no firm D call. The ends were cut back, 3 bases at V and 4 bases at J, with 7 bases in the middle. The CDR3 loop spans 11 amino acids. CDR1 and CDR2 from the germline V gene are GTSNPN and SVGIG (reference sequence). Partial CDR3 DNA: TGTGCCTGGAGCGCGTTATACGAG. Translated: CAWSALYE. The complete CDR3 sequence is CAWSALYEQYF.

For this clone: From the germline J gene comes the end of the CDR3, since the read stops 3 residues before it. The chain links TRBV18 to TRBJ2-7; 7 bases map to TRBD1. V shed 3 bases, J shed 0 bases, and the junction held 2 bases outside the gene matches. CDR1 is KGHSH and CDR2 is LQKENI in the germline V gene. The CDR3 consists of 14 residues. The covered CDR3 bases are TGTGCCAGCTCACCGGGACAGAGCTCCTACGAG. Translation: CASSPGQSSYE. The CDR3 in full is CASSPGQSSYEQYF.

Turning to this clone: The CDR3 end falls 3 residues outside the read, so it is completed with the germline J gene. This chain links TRBV19 with TRBJ1-2; perhaps TRBD1 as D (5 bases). CDR1 is LNHDA, CDR2 SQIVND, per germline (reference sequence). Trimming shortened V by 3 bases and J by 5 bases, and 13 bases separated the two germline ends. This CDR3 contains 14 residues. This CDR3 reads CASSIEGVGYGYTF. Incomplete CDR3 DNA: TGTGCCAGTAGTATTGAAGGGGTCGGATATGGC. The variable domain in full, with the rest retrieved from reference TRBV19 and TRBJ1-2, is DGGITQSPKYLFRKEGQNVTLSCEQNLNHDAMYWYRQDPGQGLRLIYYSQIVNDFQKGDIAEGYSVSREKKESFPLTVTSAQKNPTAFYLCASSIEGVGYGYTFGSGTRLTVV.

Comment on this clone: Read data end 3 residues before the CDR3 end; the end is taken from the germline J gene. The J gene is TRBJ1-2, the V gene TRBV20-1; D is ambiguous. The CDR3 is made up of 15 amino acids. Germline values: CDR1 DFQATT, CDR2 SNEGSKA (reference sequence). V was clipped by 0 bases and J by 4 bases, with 15 bases between them. CDR3 DNA (partial): TGCAGTGCTAGAGATCAGTCCCCCGCGGTCTATGGC. It specifies CSARDQSPAVYG. The full CDR3 sequence reads CSARDQSPAVYGYTF.

As regards this clone: From the germline J gene comes the end of the CDR3, since the read stops 3 residues before it. The chain combines TRBV20-1 with TRBJ1-5; D remains unclear. This CDR3 region has 12 residues. Germline lookup yields CDR1 DFQATT and CDR2 SNEGSKA (reference sequence). V was pared by 0 bases and J by 6 bases, with 6 bases between. Incomplete CDR3 DNA: TGCAGTGCTAGAGATCAAGGTCAGCCC. Translating gives CSARDQGQP. The CDR3 as a whole reads CSARDQGQPQHF.

About this clone itself: With the read ending 3 residues before the CDR3 end, the germline J gene is used to fill in that end. The J gene is TRBJ2-7, the V gene TRBV12-3 or TRBV12-4; TRBD1 matches at 7 bases. The V segment lost 2 bases and the J segment 2 bases; nucleotides outside the gene matches: 9. The CDR3 covers 16 residues. The CDR3 here is CASSLRAVTGTYEQYF. The covered CDR3 bases are TGTGCCAGCAGTTTAAGGGCCGTGACAGGGACCTACGAG.

In regard to this clone: The DNA ends 3 residues before the CDR3 does, and the rest of the CDR3 is filled in from the germline J gene. The chain uses TRBV20-1 and TRBJ2-1, with TRBD2 matching 10 bases. This CDR3 spans 14 amino acids. CDR1 DFQATT and CDR2 SNEGSKA come from the germline V gene (reference sequence). The trim removed 5 bases at V and 5 bases at J, leaving 6 bases unmatched. The CDR3 DNA, read in part, is TGCAGTGCTCCTGGGACTAGCGCTAACAATGAG. Amino acids: CSAPGTSANNE. The full CDR3 is CSAPGTSANNEQFF.

Comments on this clone: The read finishes 3 residues shy of the CDR3 end, and the germline J gene is used to complete it. The gene calls are TRBV7-2 and TRBJ2-6; D possibly corresponds to TRBD2 (5 bases). Germline values: CDR1 SGHTA, CDR2 FQGNSA. This CDR3 spans 15 amino acids. V shed 4 bases and J shed 0 bases, with 7 bases lying between them. The CDR3: CASSWAGSGANVLTF. CDR3 DNA (partial): TGTGCCAGCAGCTGGGCGGGCTCTGGGGCCAACGTC.

On this clone itself: The sequence runs out 3 residues before the end of the CDR3; the remainder is reconstructed from the germline J gene. The chain couples TRBV7-9 to TRBJ2-1; D ambiguous. The V and J ends lost 0 bases and 1 base respectively, with 7 bases between them. The CDR3 is made up of 15 amino acids. CDR1 and CDR2 from the germline V gene are SEHNR and FQNEAQ (reference sequence). Here the CDR3 reads CASSLASASYNEQFF. The sequenced CDR3 bases are TGTGCCAGCAGCTTAGCCAGCGCGTCCTACAATGAG.

This clone is called medium-sized based on its frequency. The read ends 3 residues early relative to the CDR3; the germline J gene fills the gap. The chain carries TRBV29-1 and TRBJ2-3, with unresolved D. V dropped 2 bases and J dropped 1 base, with 13 bases sitting between them. This CDR3 region has 15 residues. Per the germline V gene, CDR1 is SQVTM and CDR2 is ANQGSEA. The CDR3 reads CSVEPLELRTDTQYF. The CDR3 bases that were read are TGCAGCGTTGAACCCCTAGAGCTACGCACAGATACG.

Comment on this clone: The read terminates 3 residues before the CDR3 end, so the remaining end is supplied by the germline J gene. The chain has TRBV18 and TRBJ2-1, with 10 bases matching TRBD2. This CDR3 is built from 19 residues. Germline V gives CDR1 KGHSH, CDR2 LQKENI. The J segment lost 0 bases and the V segment lost 5 bases, leaving 13 bases of the junction unmatched. CDR3 protein: CASSVRTSGTGGSYNEQFF. The covered CDR3 bases are TGTGCCAGCTCAGTTCGGACTAGCGGAACCGGGGGCTCCTACAATGAG.

With regard to this clone: From the germline J gene comes the end of the CDR3, since the read stops 3 residues before it. The chain couples TRBV7-9 to TRBJ2-7, with D hard to call. Germline CDR1 SEHNR, CDR2 FQNEAQ (reference sequence). This CDR3 contains 15 residues. The ends were cut back, 2 bases at V and 2 bases at J, with 13 bases in the middle. The CDR3 DNA, read in part, is TGTGCCAGCAGCTTACGAGGAGACATAGCCTACGAG. Amino acid sequence: CASSLRGDIAYE. The full CDR3 protein reads CASSLRGDIAYEQYF.

The DNA read from the CDR3 is TGTGCCTGGAGGAACCGGGGGGTGGAGACC. As protein: CAWRNRGVET. From start to end, the CDR3 is CAWRNRGVETQYF. V is TRBV30 and J is TRBJ2-5; 7 positions match TRBD2. The read terminates 3 residues ahead of where the CDR3 ends, so the germline J gene completes it. V lost 3 bases and J lost 5; bases outside the gene matches: 6. The CDR3 consists of 13 residues. Per the germline V gene, CDR1 is GTSNPN and CDR2 is SVGIG (reference sequence).

Notes on this clone: The CDR3 end is not reached by the read, which stops 3 residues before it; the germline J gene fills it in. The chain combines TRBV10-2 with TRBJ1-5; D not resolved. The germline CDR1 and CDR2 sequences are WSHSY and SAAADI. The CDR3 loop spans 15 amino acids. The germline V and J ends were trimmed by 8 bases and 0 bases, with 14 bases remaining between them. CDR3 bases read: TGCGCCAGCCGAGAAAGGGCTAATAGCAATCAGCCC. Amino acid sequence: CASRERANSNQP. The whole CDR3 region reads CASRERANSNQPQHF.

CDR3 DNA (partial): TGTGCCAGCGGGTCCAGGGTCAGGACTGAA. Protein product: CASGSRVRTE. The full CDR3 is CASGSRVRTEAFF. The rearrangement joins TRBV2 to TRBJ1-1; D is perhaps TRBD1 (5 bases). The sequenced fragment ends 3 residues before the CDR3 boundary, so the rest is inferred from the germline J gene. V dropped 8 bases and J dropped 5 bases, with 15 bases sitting between them. The CDR3 has 13 amino acids. Germline V lookup: CDR1 SNHLY, CDR2 FYNNEI.

With regard to this clone: Read sequence stops 3 residues before the CDR3 end, and the germline J gene provides the missing end. The rearrangement uses TRBV20-1 and TRBJ1-4; D is uncertain. The CDR3 runs to 15 residues. In germline, CDR1 is DFQATT, CDR2 SNEGSKA (reference sequence). The V end lost 2 bases, the J end lost 3 bases, and 13 bases lay between the germline ends. The sequenced part of the CDR3 DNA is TGCAGTGCTAGACCTCCGCAAGCGGCTAATGAAAAA. Its protein is CSARPPQAANEK. The whole CDR3 protein is CSARPPQAANEKLFF.

As regards this clone: The read ends 3 residues early relative to the CDR3; the germline J gene fills the gap. The V and J genes are TRBV11-2 and TRBJ1-2; a possible D gene is TRBD1 (6 bases). The germline CDR1 and CDR2 sequences are SGHAT and FQNNGV. This CDR3 has 14 residues. V was pared by 0 bases and J by 5 bases, with 10 bases between. The covered CDR3 bases are TGTGCCAGCAGCTTAGATTGGCAGGGGTATGGC. It specifies CASSLDWQGYG. From start to end, the CDR3 is CASSLDWQGYGYTF.

As for this clone: The missing CDR3 end, 3 residues past where the read stops, is filled in from the germline J gene. The chain joins TRBV19 to TRBJ1-5; 8 positions agree with TRBD1. This CDR3 spans 13 amino acids. Germline assignment: CDR1 LNHDA and CDR2 SQIVND (reference sequence). V was pared by 6 bases and J by 5 bases, with 3 bases of the junction left unmatched. Partial CDR3 DNA: TGTGCCAGTAGCGGACAGGGATATCAGCCC. It is translated as CASSGQGYQP. The complete CDR3 sequence is CASSGQGYQPQHF.

Notes on this clone: Read coverage stops 3 residues before the CDR3 terminus; the germline J gene supplies the remainder. The chain couples TRBV2 to TRBJ1-1; D might be TRBD1 (6 bases). The CDR3 is 15 amino acids. Trimming shortened V by 6 bases and J by 4 bases, and 18 bases separated the two germline ends. From germline, CDR1 is SNHLY and CDR2 FYNNEI. The chain's CDR3 is CASRSGALGGTEAFF. The sequenced part of the CDR3 DNA is TGTGCCAGCAGATCAGGGGCGTTAGGGGGCACTGAA.